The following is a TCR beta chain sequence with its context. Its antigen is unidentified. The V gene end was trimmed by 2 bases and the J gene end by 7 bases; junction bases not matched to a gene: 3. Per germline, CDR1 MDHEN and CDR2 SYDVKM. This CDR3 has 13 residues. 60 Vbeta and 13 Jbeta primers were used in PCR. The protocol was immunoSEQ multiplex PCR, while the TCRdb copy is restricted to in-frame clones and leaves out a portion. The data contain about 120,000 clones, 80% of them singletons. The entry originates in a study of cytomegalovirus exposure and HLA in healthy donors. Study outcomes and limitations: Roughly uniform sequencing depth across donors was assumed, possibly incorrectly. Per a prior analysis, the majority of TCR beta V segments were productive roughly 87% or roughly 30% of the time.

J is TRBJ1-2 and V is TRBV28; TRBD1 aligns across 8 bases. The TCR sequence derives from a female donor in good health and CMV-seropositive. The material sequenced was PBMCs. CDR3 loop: CASSLGQGRGYTF. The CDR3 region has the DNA TGTGCCAGCAGTTTAGGACAGGGTCGTGGCTACACCTTC.